The 20 T cell receptor beta chains given below trace back to one sample, sequenced in a study of T cell responses to AZD1222 COVID-19 vaccine. Repertoires were generated with immunoSEQ multiplex PCR, while TCRdb's copy carries only in-frame clones and drops some. This table holds roughly 86,000 clones, 85% found once. Sequencing was performed on peripheral blood, taken 28 days after the second AZD1222 dose. The receptor set was obtained from an adult who received the AZD1222 COVID-19 vaccine.

As regards this clone: Other nucleotide sequences from this sample produce the same CDR3. J is TRBJ2-7 and V is TRBV6-5; perhaps TRBD2 as D (5 bases). The CDR3 totals 12 residues. Trimming cost V 4 bases and J 3 bases, with 7 bases left between them. Germline CDR1 MNHEY, CDR2 SVGAGI. The CDR3 DNA is TGTGCCAGCAGTTCGGGATTCTACGAGCAGTACTTC. Translation gives CASSSGFYEQYF.

This chain joins TRBV7-3 and TRBJ2-7; 10 bases fit TRBD2. Germline V gives CDR1 SGHTA, CDR2 FQGTGA. This CDR3 is built from 14 residues. V was pared by 5 bases and J by 2 bases, with 3 bases of the junction left unmatched. CDR3 residues: CASSRTSGAYEQYF. CDR3 bases: TGTGCCAGCAGCCGGACTAGCGGAGCCTACGAGCAGTACTTC.

This clone has just one count. The rearrangement uses TRBV7-2 and TRBJ2-7; 8 nucleotides match TRBD1. With V trimmed by 5 bases and J by 6 bases, 15 bases remained unmatched. Germline CDR1 is SGHTA and CDR2 is FQGNSA. This CDR3 is built from 16 residues. The CDR3 DNA reads as TGTGCCAGCAGCCTCAAAGCCGGGACAGGACCCTTCGAGCAGTACTTC. Protein product: CASSLKAGTGPFEQYF.

The gene calls are TRBV6-5 and TRBJ1-5; no reliable D call. Germline V gene lookup returns CDR1 MNHEY and CDR2 SVGAGI. The germline V and J ends were trimmed by 7 bases and 0 bases, with 10 bases remaining between them. The CDR3 length is 14 residues. The CDR3 coding sequence is TGTGCCAGCATGAAGGGCCCTAGCAATCAGCCCCAGCATTTT. Encoded protein: CASMKGPSNQPQHF.

The table lists this clone with a few counts. CDR3 sequence (DNA): TGCGCCAGCAGGCCGGGACAGGGCACCGGGGAGCTGTTTTTT. It codes for CASRPGQGTGELFF. The V call is TRBV10-1, the J call TRBJ2-2, with 9 nucleotides matching TRBD1. The trim removed 6 bases at V and 4 bases at J, leaving 3 bases unmatched. The germline gives CDR1 WNHNN, CDR2 SYGVQD (reference sequence). The CDR3 consists of 14 residues.

This chain uses TRBV18 with TRBJ1-1, with D unresolved. The CDR3 contains 15 residues. Trimming stripped 3 bases from V and 0 bases from J, with 11 bases between. The germline gives CDR1 KGHSH, CDR2 LQKENI. In nucleotides, the CDR3 is TGTGCCAGCTCACCCGAGGTGGACTTGAACACTGAAGCTTTCTTT. Translation gives CASSPEVDLNTEAFF.

The chain combines TRBV9 with TRBJ2-1; D is perhaps TRBD2 (7 bases). CDR3 size: 15 residues. V lost 3 bases to trimming and J lost 2 bases, with 12 bases between them. CDR1 is SGDLS and CDR2 is YYNGEE in the germline V gene. This chain's CDR3 is CASSGGLAAYNEQFF. CDR3 DNA sequence: TGTGCCAGCAGCGGGGGGCTAGCGGCCTACAATGAGCAGTTCTTC.

This chain connects TRBV12-2 to TRBJ1-5; the D call TRBD1 from the table was never checked on the DNA. TRBV12-2 is a recognized pseudogene. CDR3 length equals 16 residues. The CDR3 DNA is TGTGCAAGTCGCACCCACGGGGGACAGCGCAATCAGCCCCAGCATTTT. Residues: CASRTHGGQRNQPQHF.

This clone was seen a few times. This chain links TRBV6-5 with TRBJ1-4; D possibly corresponds to TRBD1 (5 bases). The V end was cut by 5 bases, the J end by 8 bases, with 18 bases between. Germline CDR1 is MNHEY and CDR2 is SVGAGI. The CDR3 covers 15 residues. CDR3 DNA sequence: TGTGCCAGCAGTCCCCTCGGGACGTCGGGGGAAAAACTGTTTTTT. As protein: CASSPLGTSGEKLFF.

The rearrangement uses TRBV29-1 and TRBJ2-1; TRBD2 matches at 9 bases. Germline trimming cut 5 bases from V and 5 bases from J; bases unmatched to any gene: 4. In germline, CDR1 is SQVTM, CDR2 ANQGSEA. The CDR3 totals 13 residues. In DNA form, the CDR3 reads TGCAGCGTTTGGGGGACTAGCCACAATGAGCAGTTCTTC. Translation gives CSVWGTSHNEQFF.

This chain links TRBV7-3 with TRBJ1-2; 7 bases are shared with TRBD1. Germline loops: CDR1 SGHTA, CDR2 FQGTGA. CDR3 length equals 13 residues. J was trimmed by 9 bases and V by 2 bases; bases with no gene match: 6. The CDR3 DNA reads as TGTGCCAGCAGCTTATCTCAGGGGGGAAGCTACACCTTC. Translation: CASSLSQGGSYTF.

V gene TRBV19 combines with J gene TRBJ1-5; 10 bases are a match to TRBD1. There are 16 residues in the CDR3. Germline CDR1 reads LNHDA; CDR2 reads SQIVND (reference sequence). V lost 5 bases, J lost 0 bases, and 4 bases stayed unmatched. CDR3 residues: CASSLGTGVSNQPQHF. DNA of the CDR3: TGTGCCAGTAGTCTAGGGACAGGGGTTAGCAATCAGCCCCAGCATTTT. The full variable domain, its missing parts supplied by reference TRBV19 and TRBJ1-5, is DGGITQSPKYLFRKEGQNVTLSCEQNLNHDAMYWYRQDPGQGLRLIYYSQIVNDFQKGDIAEGYSVSREKKESFPLTVTSAQKNPTAFYLCASSLGTGVSNQPQHFGDGTRLSIL.

This rearrangement joins TRBV7-6 to TRBJ2-2; TRBD1 matches at 7 bases. The CDR3 extends over 13 amino acids. With 4 bases clipped from V and 5 bases from J, the junction kept 1 base outside the gene matches. CDR1 is SGHVS, CDR2 FNYEAQ, per germline. In DNA, the CDR3 is TGTGCCAGCAGCTGGGGACAGACCGGGGAGCTGTTTTTT. Protein sequence: CASSWGQTGELFF.

The chain combines TRBV28 with TRBJ1-3; the D gene is possibly TRBD1 (6 bases). V lost 2 bases, J lost 4 bases, and 12 bases lay in between. The germline CDR1 and CDR2 sequences are MDHEN and SYDVKM. This CDR3 has 15 amino acids. CDR3 sequence (DNA): TGTGCCAGCAGTTTACAGGGGCAGGGGGGAAACACCATATATTTT. Translating it yields CASSLQGQGGNTIYF.

The chain carries TRBV19 and TRBJ1-2; D ambiguous. V lost 6 bases to trimming and J lost 3 bases, with 14 bases between them. Germline V CDR1 and CDR2: LNHDA, SQIVND (reference sequence). CDR3 length: 14 residues. The CDR3 region is CASRPPTGHYGYTF. CDR3 coding DNA: TGTGCCAGTAGACCACCGACCGGGCACTATGGCTACACCTTC.

The CDR3 DNA reads TGCGCCAGCAGCCAACCGGGACAGGGGGCCTACGAGCAGTACTTC. This encodes CASSQPGQGAYEQYF. The gene calls are TRBV4-1 and TRBJ2-7; 11 bases fit TRBD1. The junction had 2 bases not matched to a gene; V was cut back by 2 bases and J by 2 bases. This CDR3 comprises 15 residues. CDR1 is MGHRA and CDR2 is YSYEKL in the germline V gene.

The genes are TRBV11-2 and TRBJ2-2; 14 nucleotides agree with TRBD2. Germline V lookup: CDR1 SGHAT, CDR2 FQNNGV. The V segment lost 5 bases and the J segment 6 bases; nucleotides outside the gene matches: 5. This CDR3 comprises 16 residues. CDR3: CASSDRLAGGPGELFF. DNA of the CDR3: TGTGCCAGCAGCGATAGACTAGCGGGAGGGCCCGGGGAGCTGTTTTTT.

The chain recombines TRBV7-8 with TRBJ1-5; possibly TRBD1 for D (6 bases). This CDR3 region has 14 residues. The ends were cut back, 5 bases at V and 10 bases at J, with 18 bases in the middle. Looked up from germline, CDR1 is SGHVS and CDR2 is FQNEAQ. CDR3 bases: TGTGCCAGCAGCCCGCGGACAGCGGAGGTTCCCCAGCATTTT. Residues: CASSPRTAEVPQHF.

In its sample, this clone was seen a few times. This rearrangement joins TRBV30 to TRBJ1-1; the match to TRBD1 covers 12 bases. The germline CDR1 and CDR2 sequences are GTSNPN and SVGIG (reference sequence). V lost 7 bases, J lost 3 bases, and 9 bases stayed unmatched. This CDR3 contains 15 residues. DNA of the CDR3: TGTGCCTACTCCGGGACAGGGGGCTGGGACACTGAAGCTTTCTTT. Protein sequence: CAYSGTGGWDTEAFF.

This rearrangement joins TRBV27 to TRBJ2-7, with D perhaps TRBD2 (7 bases). Germline CDR1 and CDR2: MNHEY and SMNVEV (reference sequence). Trimming left V 9 bases short and J 6 bases short, with 21 bases between. This CDR3 spans 14 amino acids. The CDR3 bases are TGTGCCAGTATGGGACGGCGCGGGGGCTTCGAGCAGTACTTC. Translating it yields CASMGRRGGFEQYF.